This T cell receptor beta chain was profiled in a study of metastatic and nonmetastatic thyroid tumors. Points from the study as a whole: According to reports, the diversity of TCR beta was significantly higher in malignant thyroid tumors than in benign nodules, and this held in both blood and tumor samples.

In the original workflow: A classifier of distant metastasis in papillary thyroid cancer was built from CDR3 differences (across clinicopathological groups). With MiXCR, TCRdb reprocessed the PCR reads. The V and J calls come from TCRdb's annotation, not from the publication. The table records roughly 30,000 clones, over 15% of them present only once. Patients underwent thyroid surgery, and none had received any treatment before it. As concerns this clone: What it recognizes is unknown.

This clonotype was obtained from a female donor with papillary thyroid cancer or a benign thyroid nodule (not recorded which). Some clones in this sample may be carry-over from other donors' samples. The sample was blood.

DNA for the CDR3: TGTGCCAGCAGTGAACCCGGTCTAGCGGTCTCCCAAGAGACCCAGTACTTC. Amino acids: CASSEPGLAVSQETQYF. The chain employs TRBV6-1 and TRBJ2-5; TRBD2 aligns across 7 bases. Trimming took 2 bases from V and 1 from J; bases not matched to a gene: 10. This CDR3 comprises 17 residues. Germline assignment: CDR1 MNHNS and CDR2 SASEGT.